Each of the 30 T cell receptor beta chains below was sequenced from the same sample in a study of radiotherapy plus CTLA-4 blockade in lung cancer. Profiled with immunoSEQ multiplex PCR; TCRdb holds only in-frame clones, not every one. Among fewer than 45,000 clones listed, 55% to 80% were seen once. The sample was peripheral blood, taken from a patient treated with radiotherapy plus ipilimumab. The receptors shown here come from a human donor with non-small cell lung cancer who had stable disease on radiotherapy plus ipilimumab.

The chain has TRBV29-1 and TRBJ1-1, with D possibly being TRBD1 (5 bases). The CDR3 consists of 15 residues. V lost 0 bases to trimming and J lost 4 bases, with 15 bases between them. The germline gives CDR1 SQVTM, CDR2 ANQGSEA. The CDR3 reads CSVEDGGRRTTEAFF. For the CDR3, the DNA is TGCAGCGTTGAAGATGGGGGGAGGAGAACCACTGAAGCTTTCTTT.

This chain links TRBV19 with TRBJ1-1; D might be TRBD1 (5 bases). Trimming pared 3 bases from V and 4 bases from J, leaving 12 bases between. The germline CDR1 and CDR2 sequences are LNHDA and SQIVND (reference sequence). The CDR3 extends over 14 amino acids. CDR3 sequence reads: CASSISLQGTEAFF. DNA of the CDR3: TGTGCCAGTAGTATTTCCCTCCAGGGCACTGAAGCTTTCTTT. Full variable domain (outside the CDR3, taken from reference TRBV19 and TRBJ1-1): DGGITQSPKYLFRKEGQNVTLSCEQNLNHDAMYWYRQDPGQGLRLIYYSQIVNDFQKGDIAEGYSVSREKKESFPLTVTSAQKNPTAFYLCASSISLQGTEAFFGQGTRLTVV.

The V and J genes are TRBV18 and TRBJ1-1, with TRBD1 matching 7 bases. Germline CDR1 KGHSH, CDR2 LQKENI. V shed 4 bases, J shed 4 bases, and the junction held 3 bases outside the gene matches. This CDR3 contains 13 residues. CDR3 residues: CASSRQGPTEAFF. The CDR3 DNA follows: TGTGCCAGCTCACGACAGGGTCCCACTGAAGCTTTCTTT.

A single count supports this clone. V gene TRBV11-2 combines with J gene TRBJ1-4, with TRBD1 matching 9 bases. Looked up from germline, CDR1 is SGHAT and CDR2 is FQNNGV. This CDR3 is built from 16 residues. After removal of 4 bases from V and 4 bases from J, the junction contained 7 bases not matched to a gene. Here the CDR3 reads CASSSRGTGINEKLFF. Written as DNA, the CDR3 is TGTGCCAGCAGCTCTCGGGGGACAGGGATTAATGAAAAACTGTTTTTT.

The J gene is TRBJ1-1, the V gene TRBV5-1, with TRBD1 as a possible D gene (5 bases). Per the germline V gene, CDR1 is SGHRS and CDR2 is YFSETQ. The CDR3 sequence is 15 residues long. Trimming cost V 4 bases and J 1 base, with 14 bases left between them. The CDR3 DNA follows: TGCGCCAGCAGCAGCGGGGGAGGACAGAACACTGAAGCTTTCTTT. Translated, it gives CASSSGGGQNTEAFF.

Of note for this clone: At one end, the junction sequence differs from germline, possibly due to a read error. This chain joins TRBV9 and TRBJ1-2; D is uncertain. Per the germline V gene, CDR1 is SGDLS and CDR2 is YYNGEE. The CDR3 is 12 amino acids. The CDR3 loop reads CASSVGNSGYTF. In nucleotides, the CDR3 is TGTGCCAGCAGCGTAGGCAACTCTGGCTACACCTTC. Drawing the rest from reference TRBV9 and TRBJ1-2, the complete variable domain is DSGVTQTPKHLITATGQRVTLRCSPRSGDLSVYWYQQSLDQGLQFLIQYYNGEERAKGNILERFSAQQFPDLHSELNLSSLELGDSALYFCASSVGNSGYTFGSGTRLTVV.

CDR3 nucleotide sequence: TGTGCCAGCAGCCTGACAAGCGGGGGGGTGGAGACCCAGTACTTC. Translated, it gives CASSLTSGGVETQYF. The chain combines TRBV4-2 with TRBJ2-5; TRBD2 agrees at 10 bases. CDR1 and CDR2 (germline): LGHNA, YNFKEQ. The CDR3 covers 15 residues. Losses at the gene ends were 4 bases for V and 5 bases for J; bases not matched to a gene: 7.

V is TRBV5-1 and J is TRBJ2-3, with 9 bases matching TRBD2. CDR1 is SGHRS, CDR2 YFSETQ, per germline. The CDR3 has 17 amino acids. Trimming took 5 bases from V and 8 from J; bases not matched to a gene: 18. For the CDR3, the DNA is TGCGCCAGCAGTAGATCTACGGGACTAGCCATGGGGGGTACGCAGTATTTT. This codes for CASSRSTGLAMGGTQYF.

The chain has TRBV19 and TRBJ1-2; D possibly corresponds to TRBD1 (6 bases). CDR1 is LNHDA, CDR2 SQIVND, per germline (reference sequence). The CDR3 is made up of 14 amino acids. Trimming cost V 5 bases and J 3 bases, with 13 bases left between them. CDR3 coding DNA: TGTGCCAGTAGTCCTCTAGGGGGGGACTATGGCTACACCTTC. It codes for CASSPLGGDYGYTF. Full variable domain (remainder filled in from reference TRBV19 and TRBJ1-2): DGGITQSPKYLFRKEGQNVTLSCEQNLNHDAMYWYRQDPGQGLRLIYYSQIVNDFQKGDIAEGYSVSREKKESFPLTVTSAQKNPTAFYLCASSPLGGDYGYTFGSGTRLTVV.

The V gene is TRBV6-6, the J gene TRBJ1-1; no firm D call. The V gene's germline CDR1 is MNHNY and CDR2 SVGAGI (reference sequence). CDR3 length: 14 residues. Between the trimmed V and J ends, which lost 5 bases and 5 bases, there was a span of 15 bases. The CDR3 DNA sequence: TGTGCCAGCAGTGATCGGTGGAGGGCGACTGAAGCTTTCTTT. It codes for CASSDRWRATEAFF.

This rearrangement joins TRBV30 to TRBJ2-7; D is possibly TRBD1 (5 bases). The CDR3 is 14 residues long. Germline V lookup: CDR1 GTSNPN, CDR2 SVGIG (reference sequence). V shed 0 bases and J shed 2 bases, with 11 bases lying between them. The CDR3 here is CAWSVGLSAYEQYF. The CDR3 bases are TGTGCCTGGAGTGTGGGGCTATCCGCCTACGAGCAGTACTTC. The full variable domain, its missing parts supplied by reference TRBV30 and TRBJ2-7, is SQTIHQWPATLVQPVGSPLSLECTVEGTSNPNLYWYRQAAGRGLQLLFYSVGIGQISSEVPQNLSASRPQDRQFILSSKKLLLSDSGFYLCAWSVGLSAYEQYFGPGTRLTVT.

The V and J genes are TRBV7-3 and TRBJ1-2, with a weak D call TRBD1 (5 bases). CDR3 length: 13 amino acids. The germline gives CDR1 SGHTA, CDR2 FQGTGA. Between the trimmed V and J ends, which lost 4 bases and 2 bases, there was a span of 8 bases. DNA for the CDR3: TGTGCCAGCAGCTCGGACACGAACTATGGCTACACCTTC. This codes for CASSSDTNYGYTF.

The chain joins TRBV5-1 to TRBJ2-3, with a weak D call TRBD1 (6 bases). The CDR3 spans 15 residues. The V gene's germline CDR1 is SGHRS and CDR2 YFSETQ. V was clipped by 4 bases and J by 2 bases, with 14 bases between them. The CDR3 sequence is CASSLLGGLTDTQYF. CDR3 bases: TGCGCCAGCAGCCTGCTTGGGGGCCTCACAGATACGCAGTATTTT.

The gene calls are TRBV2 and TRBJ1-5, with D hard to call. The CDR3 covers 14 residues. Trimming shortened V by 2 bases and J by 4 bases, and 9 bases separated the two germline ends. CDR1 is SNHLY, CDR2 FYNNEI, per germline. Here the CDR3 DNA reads TGTGCCAGCAGTGAACGGGTGGCTAATCAGCCCCAGCATTTT. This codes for CASSERVANQPQHF. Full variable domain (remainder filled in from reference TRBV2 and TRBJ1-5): EPEVTQTPSHQVTQMGQEVILRCVPISNHLYFYWYRQILGQKVEFLVSFYNNEISEKSEIFDDQFSVERPDGSNFTLKIRSTKLEDSAMYFCASSERVANQPQHFGDGTRLSIL.

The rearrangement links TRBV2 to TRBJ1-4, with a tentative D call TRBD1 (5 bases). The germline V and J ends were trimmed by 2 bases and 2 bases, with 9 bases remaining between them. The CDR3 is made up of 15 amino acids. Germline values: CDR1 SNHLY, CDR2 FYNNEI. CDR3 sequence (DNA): TGTGCCAGCAGTGAACAGGGCCGTACTAATGAAAAACTGTTTTTT. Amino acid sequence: CASSEQGRTNEKLFF.

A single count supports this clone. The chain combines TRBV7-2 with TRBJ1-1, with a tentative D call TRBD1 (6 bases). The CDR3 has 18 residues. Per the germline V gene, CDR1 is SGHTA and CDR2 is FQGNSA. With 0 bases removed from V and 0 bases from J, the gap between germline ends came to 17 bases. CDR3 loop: CASSLAGQGMVMNTEAFF. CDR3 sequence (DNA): TGTGCCAGCAGCTTAGCGGGCCAGGGGATGGTTATGAACACTGAAGCTTTCTTT.

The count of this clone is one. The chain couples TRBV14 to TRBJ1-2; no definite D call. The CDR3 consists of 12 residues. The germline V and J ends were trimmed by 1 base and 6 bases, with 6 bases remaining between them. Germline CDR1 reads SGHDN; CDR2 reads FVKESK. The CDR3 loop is CASSQGPDGYTF. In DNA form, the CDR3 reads TGTGCCAGCAGCCAAGGCCCAGATGGCTACACCTTC. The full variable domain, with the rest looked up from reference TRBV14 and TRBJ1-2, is EAGVTQFPSHSVIEKGQTVTLRCDPISGHDNLYWYRRVMGKEIKFLLHFVKESKQDESGMPNNRFLAERTGGTYSTLKVQPAELEDSGVYFCASSQGPDGYTFGSGTRLTVV.

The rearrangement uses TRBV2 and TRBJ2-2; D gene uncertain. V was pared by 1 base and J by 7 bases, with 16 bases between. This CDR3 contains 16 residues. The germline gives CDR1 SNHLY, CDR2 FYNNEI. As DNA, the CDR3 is TGTGCCAGCAGTGAAGGGGCCGTCAGGTCAGGCGGGGAGCTGTTTTTT. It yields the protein CASSEGAVRSGGELFF.

CDR3 in DNA: TGTGCCAGCAGCTTTGTCACAGCGCAGGGAGCTTTCTTT. It yields the protein CASSFVTAQGAFF. This chain connects TRBV7-2 to TRBJ1-1; TRBD1 is a possible D gene (5 bases). Trimming pared 3 bases from V and 10 bases from J, leaving 15 bases between. The CDR3 length is 13 residues. Germline V gene data show CDR1 as SGHTA and CDR2 as FQGNSA.

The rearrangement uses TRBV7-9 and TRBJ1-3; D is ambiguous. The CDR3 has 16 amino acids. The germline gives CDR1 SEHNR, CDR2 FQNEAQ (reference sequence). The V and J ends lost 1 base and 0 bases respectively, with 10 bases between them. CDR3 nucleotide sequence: TGTGCCAGCAGCTTAGAGAGACAATTCTCTGGAAACACCATATATTTT. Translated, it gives CASSLERQFSGNTIYF.

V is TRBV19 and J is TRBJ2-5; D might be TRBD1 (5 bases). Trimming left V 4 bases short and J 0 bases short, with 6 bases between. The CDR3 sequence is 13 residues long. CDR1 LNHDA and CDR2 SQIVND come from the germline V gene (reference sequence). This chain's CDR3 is CASSRQYQETQYF. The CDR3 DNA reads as TGTGCCAGTAGTAGACAGTACCAAGAGACCCAGTACTTC.

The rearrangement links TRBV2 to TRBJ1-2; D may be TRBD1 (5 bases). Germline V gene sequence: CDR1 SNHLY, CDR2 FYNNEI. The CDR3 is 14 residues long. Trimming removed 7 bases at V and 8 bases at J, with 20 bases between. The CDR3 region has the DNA TGTGCCAGCATTCCGGGGGGGGTGCTAGGGGGCTACACCTTC. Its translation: CASIPGGVLGGYTF.

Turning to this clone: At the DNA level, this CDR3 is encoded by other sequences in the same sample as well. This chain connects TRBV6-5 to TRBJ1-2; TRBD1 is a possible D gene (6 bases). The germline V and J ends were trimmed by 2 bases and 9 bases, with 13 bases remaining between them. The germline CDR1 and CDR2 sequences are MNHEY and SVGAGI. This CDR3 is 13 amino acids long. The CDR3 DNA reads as TGTGCCAGCAGTTACGTACAGGGAGTACGCTACACCTTC. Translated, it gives CASSYVQGVRYTF.

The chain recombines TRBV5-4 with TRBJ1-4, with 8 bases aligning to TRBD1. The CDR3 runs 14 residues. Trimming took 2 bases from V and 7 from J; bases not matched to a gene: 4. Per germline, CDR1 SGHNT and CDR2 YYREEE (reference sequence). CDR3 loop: CASSFRGQGEKLFF. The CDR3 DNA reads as TGTGCCAGCAGCTTCAGGGGGCAGGGTGAAAAACTGTTTTTT.

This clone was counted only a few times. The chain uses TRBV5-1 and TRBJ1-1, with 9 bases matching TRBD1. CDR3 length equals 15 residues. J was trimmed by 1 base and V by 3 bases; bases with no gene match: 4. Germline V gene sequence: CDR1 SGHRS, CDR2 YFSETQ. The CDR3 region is CASSSQGQGNTEAFF. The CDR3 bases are TGCGCCAGCAGCTCCCAGGGACAGGGGAACACTGAAGCTTTCTTT.

CDR3 nucleotide sequence: TGCAGCGCCGGATCGGGGTATGGCTACACCTTC. It translates to CSAGSGYGYTF. The chain has TRBV29-1 and TRBJ1-2, with D uncertain. The V end lost 7 bases, the J end lost 5 bases, and 11 bases lay between the germline ends. This CDR3 contains 11 residues. CDR1 and CDR2 (germline): SQVTM, ANQGSEA.

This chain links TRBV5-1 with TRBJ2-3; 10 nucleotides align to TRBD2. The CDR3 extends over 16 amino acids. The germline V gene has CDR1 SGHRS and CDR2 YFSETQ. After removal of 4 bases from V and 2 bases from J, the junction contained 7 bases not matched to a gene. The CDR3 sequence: CASSPGLARVTDTQYF. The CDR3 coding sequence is TGCGCCAGCAGCCCGGGACTAGCGAGAGTCACAGATACGCAGTATTTT.

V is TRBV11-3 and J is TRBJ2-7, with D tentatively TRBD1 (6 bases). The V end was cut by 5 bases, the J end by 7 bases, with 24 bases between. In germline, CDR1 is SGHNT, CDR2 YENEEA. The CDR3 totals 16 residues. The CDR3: CASSLKTGLMKGEQYF. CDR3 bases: TGTGCCAGCAGCCTAAAGACAGGCCTAATGAAGGGGGAGCAGTACTTC.

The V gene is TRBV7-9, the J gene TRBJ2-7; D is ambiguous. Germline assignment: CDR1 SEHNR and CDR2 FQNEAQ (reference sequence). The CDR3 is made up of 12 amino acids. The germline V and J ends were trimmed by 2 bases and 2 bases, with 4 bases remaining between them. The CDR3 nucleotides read TGTGCCAGCAGCTTAACACCCTACGAGCAGTACTTC. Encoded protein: CASSLTPYEQYF. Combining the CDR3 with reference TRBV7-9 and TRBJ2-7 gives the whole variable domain DTGVSQNPRHKITKRGQNVTFRCDPISEHNRLYWYRQTLGQGPEFLTYFQNEAQLEKSRLLSDRFSAERPKGSFSTLEIQRTEQGDSAMYLCASSLTPYEQYFGPGTRLTVT.

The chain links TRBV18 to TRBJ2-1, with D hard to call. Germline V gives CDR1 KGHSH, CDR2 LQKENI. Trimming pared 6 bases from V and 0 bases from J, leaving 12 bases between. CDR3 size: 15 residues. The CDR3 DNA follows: TGTGCCAGCTCGCCTAATCCTATCTCCTACAATGAGCAGTTCTTC. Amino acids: CASSPNPISYNEQFF.